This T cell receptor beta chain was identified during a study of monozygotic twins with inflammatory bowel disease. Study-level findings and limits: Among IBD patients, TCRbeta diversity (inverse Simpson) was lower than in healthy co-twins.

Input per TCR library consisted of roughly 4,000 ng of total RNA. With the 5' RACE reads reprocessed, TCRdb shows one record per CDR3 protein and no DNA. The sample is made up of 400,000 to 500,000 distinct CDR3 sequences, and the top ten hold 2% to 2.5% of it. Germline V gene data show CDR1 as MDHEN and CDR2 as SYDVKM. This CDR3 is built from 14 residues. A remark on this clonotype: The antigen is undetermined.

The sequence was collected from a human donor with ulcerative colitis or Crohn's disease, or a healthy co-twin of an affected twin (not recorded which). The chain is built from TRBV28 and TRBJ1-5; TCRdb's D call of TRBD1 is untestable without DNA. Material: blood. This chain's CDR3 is CASRPTQGDQPQHF.